This T cell receptor (beta chain) was profiled in a study of OX40 agonist ivuxolimab in advanced cancers. At the level of the whole study: Ivuxolimab, which targeted the costimulatory receptor OX40 (CD134), was an agonistic, fully human IgG2 monoclonal antibody. Intravenous ivuxolimab was administered to patients every 2 weeks at six dose levels: 0.01, 0.1, 0.3, 1.5, 3 and 10 mg/kg. Of the roughly 54 dose-escalation patients, hepatocellular carcinoma was present in about 20, melanoma in roughly 15, renal cell carcinoma in 9 and head and neck cancer in 9. A male proportion of roughly 80% and a mean age of 60 years, ranging from 23 to 79, were recorded for the dose-escalation cohort. Prior anti-PD-1, anti-PD-L1 or anti-CTLA-4 therapy was permitted, and less than 45% of dose-escalation patients had received checkpoint inhibitors. Three dose-escalation patients achieved partial responses, one with hepatocellular carcinoma and two with cutaneous melanoma. Peripheral TCRbeta sequencing aimed to test whether ivuxolimab altered TCR sequence diversity and caused clonal T-cell expansion. The paper covers the monotherapy dose-escalation part of the phase I ivuxolimab trial, which included N ≈ 57 patients.

On this clone: Which antigen it targets is not known. No base quality values were provided; no much bigger clone lies one nucleotide off.

Inclusive of the bounding cysteine and phenylalanine, the CDR3 is 12 residues long. Only the CDR3 DNA stays, 36 bases, in frame from base 1. The junction carries 7 bases between V and J, which are trimmed by 4 bases and 6 bases respectively. The germline V gene (reference sequence) sets CDR1 to LNHDA and CDR2 to SQIVND. To sequence the TCRbeta CDR3 region, genomic DNA was isolated from the sorted cells. The immunoSEQ Assay was used to sequence the TCRbeta CDR3 regions. The immuneACCESS repertoire file appears here via TCRdb, limited to in-frame rearrangements. These files lack a portion of the clones; in checked studies, under half of the deficit traces to unresolved V genes, and the cause of the others is not known. This sample comprises fewer than 85,000 clones, 65% to 90% of them detected only once. In total, the top ten clones hold 1.5% to 2% of the sample. The investigation overall reported the following: At doses from 0.1 to 3.0 mg/kg, clonal expansion was seen in both CD4+ and CD8+ blood T cells between baseline and week 6. After ivuxolimab, expanded clones were on average more numerous among CD8+ T cells than among CD4+ T cells. In the 0.1-3.0 mg/kg groups, partial responders had among the lowest normalized peripheral clonal expansion, particularly in CD8+ T cells. Low levels of normalized T-cell clonal expansion were also seen in some patients who did not respond. Which antigens the clonally expanded peripheral T cells were specific for was not determined.

The trial excluded patients who had a history of autoimmune disease or were on systemic immunosuppression. Peripheral blood for TCR sequencing was drawn from every dose cohort at baseline, at cycle 4 day 1 and at cycle 7 day 1. Samples came from an open-label, multicenter, first-in-human phase I dose-escalation trial of ivuxolimab. Adults with locally advanced or metastatic head and neck squamous cell, hepatocellular, melanoma or renal cell carcinoma were enrolled in the trial. CD4+ and CD8+ T cells were sorted separately from peripheral blood before TCR sequencing. This sequence was found in an adult with an advanced solid tumor such as melanoma, head and neck, liver or kidney cancer. The rearrangement combines TRBV19 with TRBJ2-4, with a tentative D gene TRBD1 over 6 matching bases. The specimen comprised CD4+ or CD8+ T cells sorted from blood, sampled in a trial of the OX40 agonist ivuxolimab. The nucleotide sequence is given as TGTGCCAGTAGTACACAGGGAAACATTCAGTACTTC. The resulting protein is CASSTQGNIQYF. The entire variable domain, with the stretches around the CDR3 drawn from the reference TRBV19 and TRBJ2-4 proteins, is DGGITQSPKYLFRKEGQNVTLSCEQNLNHDAMYWYRQDPGQGLRLIYYSQIVNDFQKGDIAEGYSVSREKKESFPLTVTSAQKNPTAFYLCASSTQGNIQYFGAGTRLSVL.